One T cell receptor (beta chain) is described in this entry. Antigen unknown. The sample originates from a study of PD-1 blockade in classical Hodgkin lymphoma. Broader study findings: The study found complete responders had baseline diversity similar to newly diagnosed patients. Nothing has yet pinned down what causes the repertoire differences, possibly disease activity or prior therapy.

Germline values: CDR1 MNHEY, CDR2 SMNVEV (reference sequence). J was trimmed by 2 bases and V by 10 bases; bases with no gene match: 5. This CDR3 has 13 amino acids. No patient escaped relapse after autologous stem cell transplantation, and brentuximab vedotin exposure varied. PBMCs were thawed, and CD8+ T cells were then isolated from them by magnetic negative selection. Clones were sequenced by immunoSEQ multiplex PCR, and TCRdb holds only the in-frame ones, with some missing. The sample has almost 3,000 clones; roughly 60% are singletons. The source material was CD8+ T cells from blood, sampled at baseline. The origin of this receptor is a human donor with classical Hodgkin lymphoma. The chain is built from TRBV27 and TRBJ2-4, with 7 bases identical to TRBD1. CDR3 protein: CATGQVPKNIQYF. The CDR3 nucleotides read TGTGCCACCGGACAGGTCCCCAAAAACATTCAGTACTTC.